The 29 T cell receptor beta chains reported below all come from one sample, sequenced in a study of blood T cell repertoires in COVID-19. Repertoires were generated with immunoSEQ multiplex PCR, while TCRdb's copy carries only in-frame clones and drops some. The table shows around 260,000 clones, with roughly four fifths occurring only once. The sample taken for sequencing was peripheral blood. Source of these receptors: a person between 70 and 80 years old with COVID-19, enrolled during active disease.

The chain recombines TRBV5-1 with TRBJ1-2, with TRBD1 matching 7 bases. CDR1 and CDR2 (germline): SGHRS, YFSETQ. The junction had 10 bases not matched to a gene; V was cut back by 0 bases and J by 5 bases. The length of the CDR3 is 16 residues. The CDR3 nucleotides are TGCGCCAGCAGCTTGGCAGTGTCGCAGGGGGGATATGGCTACACCTTC. This codes for CASSLAVSQGGYGYTF.

The CDR3 here is CASSLVSLAGTGGGTDTQYF. CDR3 sequence (DNA): TGCGCCAGCAGCTTGGTCTCACTAGCGGGCACTGGTGGAGGCACAGATACGCAGTATTTT. The rearrangement links TRBV5-1 to TRBJ2-3; 9 positions match TRBD2. The ends lost 0 bases at V and 1 base at J; junction bases unmatched: 15. Germline CDR1 SGHRS, CDR2 YFSETQ. The CDR3 is 20 residues long.

About this clone: Germline is not matched at one junction end, which may reflect a read error. V gene TRBV7-2 combines with J gene TRBJ2-2; 7 nucleotides line up with TRBD2. The germline V gene encodes CDR1 SGHTA and CDR2 FQGNSA. This CDR3 is built from 16 residues. The CDR3, as DNA: TGTGCCAGCAGCTTAGCGGGGGGGTCGAATACCGGGGAGCTGTTTTTT. It specifies CASSLAGGSNTGELFF. The full variable domain, in which reference TRBV7-2 and TRBJ2-2 provide the parts outside the CDR3, is GAGVSQSPSNKVTEKGKDVELRCDPISGHTALYWYRQSLGQGLEFLIYFQGNSAPDKSGLPSDRFSAERTGGSVSTLTIQRTQQEDSAVYLCASSLAGGSNTGELFFGEGSRLTVL.

The rearrangement joins TRBV6-5 to TRBJ2-2; TRBD1 agrees at 9 bases. J lost 8 bases, V lost 8 bases, and 12 bases had no gene match. Germline V gene lookup returns CDR1 MNHEY and CDR2 SVGAGI. CDR3 length: 15 amino acids. The CDR3 here is CASSTGTGLRGELFF. CDR3 nucleotides: TGTGCCAGCTCAACCGGGACAGGGCTTAGGGGGGAGCTGTTTTTT.

The chain couples TRBV5-6 to TRBJ2-3; the D gene is possibly TRBD1 (5 bases). This CDR3 is 16 amino acids long. CDR1 SGHDT and CDR2 YYEEEE come from the germline V gene. V gave up 4 bases and J gave up 2 bases, with 17 bases separating them. The CDR3 protein is CASSPPLGQPTDTQYF. Written as DNA, the CDR3 is TGTGCCAGCAGCCCCCCTTTGGGGCAACCCACAGATACGCAGTATTTT. Supplemented by reference TRBV5-6 and TRBJ2-3, the full variable domain reads DAGVTQSPTHLIKTRGQQVTLRCSPKSGHDTVSWYQQALGQGPQFIFQYYEEEERQRGNFPDRFSGHQFPNYSSELNVNALLLGDSALYLCASSPPLGQPTDTQYFGPGTRLTVL.

In its sample, this clone was seen once. The chain is built from TRBV5-1 and TRBJ2-5; 9 nucleotides match TRBD2. Germline lookup yields CDR1 SGHRS and CDR2 YFSETQ. This CDR3 spans 21 amino acids. Unmatched junction bases numbered 25, after V lost 3 bases and J lost 4 bases. CDR3 nucleotides: TGCGCCAGCAGCTCACAAAGTGTGGGGCTAGCGGGAACCACAAGGGCAGAGACCCAGTACTTC. As protein: CASSSQSVGLAGTTRAETQYF.

The CDR3 spells CASLQSGTDTQYF. CDR3 nucleotides: TGTGCCAGCCTTCAGAGCGGGACAGATACGCAGTATTTT. V and J are TRBV28 and TRBJ2-3; weak D call: TRBD2 (6 bases). Trimming took off 8 bases at V and 3 bases at J, with 12 bases between the two ends. The CDR3 is 13 amino acids. Germline V gives CDR1 MDHEN, CDR2 SYDVKM.

The V and J genes are TRBV7-9 and TRBJ2-6; TRBD1 agrees at 9 bases. Germline CDR1 reads SEHNR; CDR2 reads FQNEAQ (reference sequence). Unmatched junction bases numbered 7, after V lost 0 bases and J lost 1 base. The CDR3 length is 19 residues. CDR3 amino acids: CASSLAWGTGTSGANVLTF. The CDR3 DNA sequence: TGTGCCAGCAGCTTAGCCTGGGGGACAGGGACATCTGGGGCCAACGTCCTGACTTTC. The whole variable domain, filled in from reference TRBV7-9 and TRBJ2-6, reads DTGVSQNPRHKITKRGQNVTFRCDPISEHNRLYWYRQTLGQGPEFLTYFQNEAQLEKSRLLSDRFSAERPKGSFSTLEIQRTEQGDSAMYLCASSLAWGTGTSGANVLTFGAGSRLTVL.

The V call is TRBV7-3, the J call TRBJ2-1; 8 bases agree with TRBD1. CDR1 is SGHTA, CDR2 FQGTGA, per germline. The CDR3 consists of 14 residues. The J segment lost 6 bases and the V segment lost 4 bases, leaving 5 bases of the junction unmatched. CDR3 nucleotides: TGTGCCAGCAGCTCGACAGGGGAGTCCAATGAGCAGTTCTTC. Protein product: CASSSTGESNEQFF.

This clone came up once. J is TRBJ1-2 and V is TRBV6-5; D remains ambiguous. This CDR3 is 16 amino acids long. The ends were cut back, 2 bases at V and 4 bases at J, with 17 bases in the middle. Germline CDR1 MNHEY, CDR2 SVGAGI. CDR3 nucleotide sequence: TGTGCCAGCAGTTACACGACGGGTGGTAGGAGCTATGGCTACACCTTC. Its translation is CASSYTTGGRSYGYTF.

J is TRBJ1-2 and V is TRBV7-8; D gene unclear. V gave up 5 bases and J gave up 0 bases, with 13 bases separating them. The CDR3 is made up of 15 amino acids. Germline values: CDR1 SGHVS, CDR2 FQNEAQ. The CDR3 bases are TGTGCCAGCAGCCTCAGAAGCGGTACTAACTATGGCTACACCTTC. Translated: CASSLRSGTNYGYTF.

The gene calls are TRBV19 and TRBJ1-1, with D possibly TRBD1 on 5 matching bases. The CDR3 extends over 15 amino acids. Germline CDR1 is LNHDA and CDR2 is SQIVND (reference sequence). Deletions cut 3 bases from V and 1 base from J, with 12 bases between. Here the CDR3 reads CASSIVGAKNTEAFF. CDR3 bases: TGTGCCAGTAGTATTGTAGGGGCCAAGAACACTGAAGCTTTCTTT.

The V and J genes are TRBV21-1 and TRBJ1-6. TRBV21-1 constitutes a pseudogene. The CDR3 spans 18 residues. The chain's CDR3 is CASSRPGPLRGYNSPLHF. The CDR3 bases are TGTGCCAGCAGCAGACCGGGACCCCTGCGGGGTTATAATTCACCCCTCCACTTT.

V and J are TRBV7-2 and TRBJ2-5; the D gene is possibly TRBD2 (5 bases). Trimming pared 1 base from V and 5 bases from J, leaving 20 bases between. The CDR3 extends over 17 amino acids. CDR1 SGHTA and CDR2 FQGNSA come from the germline V gene. CDR3 protein: CTSSLGSGDGVGETQYF. CDR3 DNA: TGTACCAGCAGCTTAGGAAGCGGCGACGGGGTCGGGGAGACCCAGTACTTC.

This clone appeared once. This sequence joins TRBV7-2 and TRBJ2-5, with TRBD1 matching 9 bases. The V segment lost 5 bases and the J segment 4 bases; nucleotides outside the gene matches: 11. The CDR3 is made up of 16 amino acids. Germline assignment: CDR1 SGHTA and CDR2 FQGNSA. The chain's CDR3 is CASSRRRDRDLETQYF. CDR3 DNA: TGTGCCAGCAGCCGGAGGCGGGACAGGGATTTAGAGACCCAGTACTTC.

The chain combines TRBV5-1 with TRBJ2-1; the match to TRBD2 covers 9 bases. The CDR3 runs to 15 residues. J lost 5 bases, V lost 4 bases, and 7 bases had no gene match. CDR1 SGHRS and CDR2 YFSETQ come from the germline V gene. The CDR3 is CASSPGASGDNEQFF. CDR3 DNA sequence: TGCGCCAGCAGCCCTGGGGCTAGCGGGGACAATGAGCAGTTCTTC.

J is TRBJ2-6 and V is TRBV6-2 or TRBV6-3, with 10 bases matching TRBD2. V gave up 6 bases and J gave up 0 bases; unmatched junction bases: 8. This CDR3 region has 18 residues. Germline CDR1 and CDR2: MNHEY and SVGEGT. In nucleotides, the CDR3 is TGTGCCAGCAGCTGGACCGGGACTAGCGACTCTGGGGCCAACGTCCTGACTTTC. Translating it yields CASSWTGTSDSGANVLTF.

CDR3 bases: TGTGCCAGCAGCTCACCGGGCGGAGGAGGGAACACTGAAGCTTTCTTT. Its translation is CASSSPGGGGNTEAFF. The V gene is TRBV7-9, the J gene TRBJ1-1; D is ambiguous. Germline V gene sequence: CDR1 SEHNR, CDR2 FQNEAQ (reference sequence). The CDR3 has 16 residues. Trimming stripped 4 bases from V and 1 base from J, with 16 bases between.

The CDR3 spells CASSPGGLFNEQFF. CDR3 coding DNA: TGTGCCAGCAGCCCGGGCGGGTTATTCAATGAGCAGTTCTTC. J is TRBJ2-1 and V is TRBV7-7; D possibly corresponds to TRBD2 (5 bases). CDR1 is SSHAT and CDR2 is FNYEAQ in the germline V gene (reference sequence). The CDR3 is made up of 14 amino acids. V lost 5 bases, J lost 6 bases, and 14 bases lay in between.

The V gene is TRBV2, the J gene TRBJ1-5; TRBD1 aligns across 11 bases. Trimming at V came to 6 bases and at J to 4 bases, leaving 5 bases not matched to a gene. The germline gives CDR1 SNHLY, CDR2 FYNNEI. The CDR3 has 15 amino acids. The DNA of the CDR3 is TGTGCCAGCAGCCGGACAGGGGGCCCGAATCAGCCCCAGCATTTT. Encoded protein: CASSRTGGPNQPQHF.

CDR3 DNA: TGTGCCTGGAGTGTAAGGGGACAGTACTCCTACGAGCAGTACTTC. This encodes CAWSVRGQYSYEQYF. The chain has TRBV30 and TRBJ2-7; 7 bases line up with TRBD1. J lost 0 bases, V lost 0 bases, and 5 bases had no gene match. This CDR3 has 15 amino acids. Germline values: CDR1 GTSNPN, CDR2 SVGIG (reference sequence).

As for this clone: This CDR3 is also generated by other DNA sequences in the sample. The chain is built from TRBV28 and TRBJ2-7; D is ambiguous. The length of the CDR3 is 9 residues. Per germline, CDR1 MDHEN and CDR2 SYDVKM. Trimming took off 10 bases at V and 4 bases at J, with 5 bases between the two ends. CDR3 DNA sequence: TGTGCCACCGGTTACGAGCAGTACTTC. Protein sequence: CATGYEQYF.

The chain has TRBV11-2 and TRBJ1-5; 7 positions match TRBD1. The CDR3 spans 13 residues. The V gene end was trimmed by 5 bases and the J gene end by 7 bases; junction bases not matched to a gene: 5. Germline lookup yields CDR1 SGHAT and CDR2 FQNNGV. CDR3 sequence: CASSPGTAQPQHF. The CDR3 DNA follows: TGTGCCAGCAGCCCCGGGACAGCGCAGCCCCAGCATTTT.

This chain's CDR3 is CASSPVYGTGTTGELFF. In DNA, the CDR3 is TGTGCCAGCAGCCCCGTGTACGGGACAGGGACCACCGGGGAGCTGTTTTTT. V gene TRBV11-2 combines with J gene TRBJ2-2, with 9 nucleotides matching TRBD1. The V and J ends lost 5 bases and 4 bases, in that order; junction bases with no gene match: 11. Germline CDR1 and CDR2: SGHAT and FQNNGV. The CDR3 loop spans 17 amino acids.

V is TRBV5-1 and J is TRBJ1-2; TRBD1 matches at 12 bases. Losses at the gene ends were 1 base for V and 2 bases for J; bases not matched to a gene: 12. Germline lookup yields CDR1 SGHRS and CDR2 YFSETQ. This CDR3 comprises 19 residues. CDR3 DNA: TGCGCCAGCAGCTTGAGGGGCCCGGGGACAGGGGGCTTAAACTATGGCTACACCTTC. This encodes CASSLRGPGTGGLNYGYTF.

The gene calls are TRBV5-4 and TRBJ1-2, with D perhaps matching TRBD1 (5 bases). The CDR3 spans 13 residues. Trimming pared 1 base from V and 8 bases from J, leaving 12 bases between. Germline lookup yields CDR1 SGHNT and CDR2 YYREEE (reference sequence). The CDR3 region has the DNA TGTGCCAGCAGCTTGAGGGGCCGGGCGGGCTACACCTTC. This gives the protein CASSLRGRAGYTF.

This clone was detected a few times. V usage is TRBV19 and J usage is TRBJ1-5, with D uncertain. Trimming removed 7 bases from V and 5 bases from J, with 30 bases in between. The CDR3 runs to 19 residues. Germline-derived CDR1 and CDR2 are LNHDA and SQIVND (reference sequence). The CDR3 loop reads CASTPPGPTRRLADQPQHF. In DNA, the CDR3 is TGTGCCAGTACCCCCCCGGGCCCCACGAGAAGGCTAGCAGATCAGCCCCAGCATTTT. The variable domain in full, completed from reference TRBV19 and TRBJ1-5, reads DGGITQSPKYLFRKEGQNVTLSCEQNLNHDAMYWYRQDPGQGLRLIYYSQIVNDFQKGDIAEGYSVSREKKESFPLTVTSAQKNPTAFYLCASTPPGPTRRLADQPQHFGDGTRLSIL.

The V gene is TRBV19, the J gene TRBJ1-5; tentative D call: TRBD1 (6 bases). Trimming left V 3 bases short and J 9 bases short, with 12 bases between. From germline, CDR1 is LNHDA and CDR2 SQIVND (reference sequence). This CDR3 is built from 13 residues. CDR3 in amino acids: CASSMDSLAPQHF. CDR3 DNA sequence: TGTGCCAGTAGTATGGACAGTCTCGCGCCCCAGCATTTT.

The rearrangement uses TRBV10-3 and TRBJ2-7; D remains ambiguous. V lost 5 bases and J 9 bases, leaving 14 bases between the germline ends. In germline, CDR1 is ENHRY, CDR2 SYGVKD. The CDR3 consists of 12 residues. CDR3 sequence: CAISHEHPGQYF. The CDR3, as DNA: TGTGCCATCAGTCACGAGCACCCGGGGCAGTACTTC.